Presented here are 5 T cell receptor beta chains from one specimen sequenced in a study of blood T cell repertoires in COVID-19. The method was immunoSEQ multiplex PCR; TCRdb's version includes in-frame clones alone and lacks a portion of them. The sample yields about 26,000 clones, roughly nine tenths seen once. What was sequenced was peripheral blood. These receptors were collected from a man aged 70 or older with active COVID-19.

This clone was recorded a few times. The chain uses TRBV2 and TRBJ1-6; D is ambiguous. The germline gives CDR1 SNHLY, CDR2 FYNNEI. The CDR3 is 13 residues long. V was cut by 7 bases and J by 6 bases, with 10 bases left in between. The CDR3: CASIEQTNSPLHF. In DNA form, the CDR3 reads TGTGCCAGCATCGAACAGACTAATTCACCCCTCCACTTT. The whole variable domain, filled in from reference TRBV2 and TRBJ1-6, reads EPEVTQTPSHQVTQMGQEVILRCVPISNHLYFYWYRQILGQKVEFLVSFYNNEISEKSEIFDDQFSVERPDGSNFTLKIRSTKLEDSAMYFCASIEQTNSPLHFGNGTRLTVT.

This clone was picked up one time. The rearrangement links TRBV11-3 to TRBJ2-3, with TRBD1 identical over 9 bases. This CDR3 spans 14 amino acids. With V trimmed by 3 bases and J by 4 bases, 2 bases remained unmatched. CDR1 is SGHNT and CDR2 is YENEEA in the germline V gene. The CDR3 region is CASSFGTGPDTQYF. DNA for the CDR3: TGTGCCAGCAGCTTCGGGACAGGGCCAGATACGCAGTATTTT.

V usage is TRBV10-3 and J usage is TRBJ1-5; 9 bases are shared with TRBD1. The V and J ends lost 6 bases and 1 base, in that order; junction bases with no gene match: 4. CDR3 size: 15 residues. Germline V lookup: CDR1 ENHRY, CDR2 SYGVKD. CDR3: CAISPGQGSNQPQHF. The CDR3 coding sequence is TGTGCCATCAGCCCGGGACAGGGAAGCAATCAGCCCCAGCATTTT.

This chain links TRBV10-3 with TRBJ2-1, with D maybe TRBD1 (6 bases). Germline loops: CDR1 ENHRY, CDR2 SYGVKD. The CDR3 contains 13 residues. The V and J ends lost 6 bases and 10 bases respectively, with 16 bases between them. The CDR3 region has the DNA TGTGCCATCAGCGTTACTTCGACAGGCGAGCAGTTCTTC. Its translation: CAISVTSTGEQFF.

CDR3 region: CASSPGGQGRTEAFF. The CDR3 coding sequence is TGTGCCAGCAGCCCAGGTGGACAGGGACGGACTGAAGCTTTCTTT. This chain connects TRBV7-6 to TRBJ1-1; 8 nucleotides agree with TRBD1. The V gene's germline CDR1 is SGHVS and CDR2 FNYEAQ. This CDR3 is built from 15 residues. V dropped 5 bases and J dropped 5; count of bases not matched to a gene: 10.